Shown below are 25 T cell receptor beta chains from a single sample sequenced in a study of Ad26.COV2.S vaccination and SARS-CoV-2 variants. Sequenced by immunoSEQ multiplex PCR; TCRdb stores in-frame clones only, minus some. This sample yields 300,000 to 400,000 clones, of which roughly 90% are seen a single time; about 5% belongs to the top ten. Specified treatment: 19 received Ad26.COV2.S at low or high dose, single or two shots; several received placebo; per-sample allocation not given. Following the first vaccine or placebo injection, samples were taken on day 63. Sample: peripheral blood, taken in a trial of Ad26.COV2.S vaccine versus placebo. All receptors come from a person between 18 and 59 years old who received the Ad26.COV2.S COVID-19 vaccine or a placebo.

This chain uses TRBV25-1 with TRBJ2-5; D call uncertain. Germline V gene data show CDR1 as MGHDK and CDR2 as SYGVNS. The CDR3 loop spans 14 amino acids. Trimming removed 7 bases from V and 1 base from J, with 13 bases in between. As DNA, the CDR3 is TGTGCCAGCACCCCCCGGGCTGCCCAAGAGACCCAGTACTTC. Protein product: CASTPRAAQETQYF. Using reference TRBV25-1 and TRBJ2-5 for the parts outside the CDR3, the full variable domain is EADIYQTPRYLVIGTGKKITLECSQTMGHDKMYWYQQDPGMELHLIHYSYGVNSTEKGDLSSESTVSRIRTEHFPLTLESARPSHTSQYLCASTPRAAQETQYFGPGTRLLVL.

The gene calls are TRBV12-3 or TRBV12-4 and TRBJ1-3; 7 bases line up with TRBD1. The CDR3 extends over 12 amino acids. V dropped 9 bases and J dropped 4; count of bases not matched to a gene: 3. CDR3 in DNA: TGTGCCAGTCTGGACAGGGGAAACACCATATATTTT. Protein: CASLDRGNTIYF.

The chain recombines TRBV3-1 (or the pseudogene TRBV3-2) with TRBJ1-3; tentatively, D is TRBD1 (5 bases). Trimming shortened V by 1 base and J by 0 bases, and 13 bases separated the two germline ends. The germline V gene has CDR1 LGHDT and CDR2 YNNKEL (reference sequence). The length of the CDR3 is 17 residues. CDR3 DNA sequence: TGTGCCAGCAGCCAAGTTAGGACACCGGACTCTGGAAACACCATATATTTT. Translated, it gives CASSQVRTPDSGNTIYF.

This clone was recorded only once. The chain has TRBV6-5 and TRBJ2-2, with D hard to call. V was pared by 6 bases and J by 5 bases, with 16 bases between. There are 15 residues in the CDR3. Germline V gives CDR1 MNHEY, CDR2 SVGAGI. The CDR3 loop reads CASSPRLERTGELFF. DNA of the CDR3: TGTGCCAGCAGCCCACGCTTGGAAAGAACCGGGGAGCTGTTTTTT.

The DNA of the CDR3 is TGCGCCAGCAGCTCGACACTGGGAATGGGCGAAAAACTGTTTTTT. It yields the protein CASSSTLGMGEKLFF. V gene TRBV5-1 combines with J gene TRBJ1-4; no firm D call. The CDR3 covers 15 residues. Germline-derived CDR1 and CDR2 are SGHRS and YFSETQ. The V end lost 3 bases, the J end lost 8 bases, and 17 bases lay between the germline ends.

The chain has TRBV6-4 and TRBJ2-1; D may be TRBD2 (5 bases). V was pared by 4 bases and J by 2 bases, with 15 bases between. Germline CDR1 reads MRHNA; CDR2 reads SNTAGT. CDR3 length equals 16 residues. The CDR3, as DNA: TGTGCCAGCAGTGTGGCTAGCCAGGTTCCCTACAATGAGCAGTTCTTC. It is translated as CASSVASQVPYNEQFF.

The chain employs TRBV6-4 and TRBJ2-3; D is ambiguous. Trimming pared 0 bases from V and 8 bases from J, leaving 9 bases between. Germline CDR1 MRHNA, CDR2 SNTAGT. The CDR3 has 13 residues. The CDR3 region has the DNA TGTGCCAGCAGTGACTCCCCAGAAGGTACGCAGTATTTT. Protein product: CASSDSPEGTQYF.

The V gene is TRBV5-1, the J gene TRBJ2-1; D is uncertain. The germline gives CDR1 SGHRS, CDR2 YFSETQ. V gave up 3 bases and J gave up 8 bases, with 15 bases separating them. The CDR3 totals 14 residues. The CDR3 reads CASSSTTQLHEQFF. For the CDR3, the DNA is TGCGCCAGCAGCTCCACGACCCAGCTCCATGAGCAGTTCTTC.

Written as DNA, the CDR3 is TGTGCCAGCAGTGAAGTACAGGGGGCTCTGGATGAGCAGTTCTTC. It specifies CASSEVQGALDEQFF. The chain is built from TRBV6-1 and TRBJ2-1, with 9 bases lining up with TRBD1. V gave up 1 base and J gave up 8 bases; unmatched junction bases: 6. The CDR3 is made up of 15 amino acids. CDR1 is MNHNS and CDR2 is SASEGT in the germline V gene.

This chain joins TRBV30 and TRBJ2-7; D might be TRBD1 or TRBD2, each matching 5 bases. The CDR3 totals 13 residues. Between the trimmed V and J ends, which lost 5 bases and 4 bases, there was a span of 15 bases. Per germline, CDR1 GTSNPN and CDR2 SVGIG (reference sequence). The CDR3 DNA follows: TGTGCCTGGTCCGGGACGCTAAAGTACGAGCAGTACGTC. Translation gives CAWSGTLKYEQYV.

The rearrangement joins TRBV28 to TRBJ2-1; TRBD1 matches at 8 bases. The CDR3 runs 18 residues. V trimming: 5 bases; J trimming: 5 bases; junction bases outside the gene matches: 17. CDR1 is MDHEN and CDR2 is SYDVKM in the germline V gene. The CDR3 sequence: CASSKTGTGTPRDNEQFF. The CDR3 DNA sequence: TGTGCCAGCAGTAAGACCGGGACAGGCACCCCGAGGGACAATGAGCAGTTCTTC.

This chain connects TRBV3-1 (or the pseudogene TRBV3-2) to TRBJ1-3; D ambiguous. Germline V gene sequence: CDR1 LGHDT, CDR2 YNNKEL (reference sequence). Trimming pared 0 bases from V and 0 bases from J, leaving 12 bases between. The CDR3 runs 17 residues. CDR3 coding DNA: TGTGCCAGCAGCCAAGATTGGACCGGGAACTCTGGAAACACCATATATTTT. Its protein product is CASSQDWTGNSGNTIYF.

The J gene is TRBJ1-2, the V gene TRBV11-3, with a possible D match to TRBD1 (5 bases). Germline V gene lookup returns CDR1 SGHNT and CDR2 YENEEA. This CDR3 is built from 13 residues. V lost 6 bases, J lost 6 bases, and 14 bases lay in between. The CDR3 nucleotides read TGTGCCAGCAGTTCAGGGAAAGCAAATGGCTACACCTTC. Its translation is CASSSGKANGYTF.

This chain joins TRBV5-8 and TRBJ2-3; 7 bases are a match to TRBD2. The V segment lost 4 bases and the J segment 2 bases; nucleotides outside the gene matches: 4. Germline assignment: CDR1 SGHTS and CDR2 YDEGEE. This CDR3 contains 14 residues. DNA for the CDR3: TGTGCCAGCAGCCTTGGACTAGTCACAGATACGCAGTATTTT. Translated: CASSLGLVTDTQYF.

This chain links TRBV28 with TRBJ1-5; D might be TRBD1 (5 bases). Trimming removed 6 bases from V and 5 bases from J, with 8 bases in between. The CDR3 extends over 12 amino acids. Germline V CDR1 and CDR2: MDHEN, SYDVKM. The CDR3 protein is CASSRGDQPQHF. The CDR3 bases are TGTGCCAGCAGCCGGGGGGATCAGCCCCAGCATTTT.

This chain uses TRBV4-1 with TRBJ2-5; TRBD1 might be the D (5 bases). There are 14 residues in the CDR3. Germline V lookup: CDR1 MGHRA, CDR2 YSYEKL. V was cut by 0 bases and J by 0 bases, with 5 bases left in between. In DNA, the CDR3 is TGCGCCAGCAGCCAAGAGGACAACCAAGAGACCCAGTACTTC. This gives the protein CASSQEDNQETQYF.

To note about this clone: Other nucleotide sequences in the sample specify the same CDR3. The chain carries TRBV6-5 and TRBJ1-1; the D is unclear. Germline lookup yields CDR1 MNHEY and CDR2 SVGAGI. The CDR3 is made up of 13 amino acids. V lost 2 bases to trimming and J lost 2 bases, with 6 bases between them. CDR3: CASSYSVNTEAFF. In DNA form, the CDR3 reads TGTGCCAGCAGTTACAGCGTAAACACTGAAGCTTTCTTT.

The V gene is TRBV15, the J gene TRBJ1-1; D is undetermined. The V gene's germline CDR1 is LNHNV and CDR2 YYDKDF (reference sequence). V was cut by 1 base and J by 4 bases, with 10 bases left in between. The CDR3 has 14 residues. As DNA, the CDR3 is TGTGCCACCAGCAGAGGGAGCTTCGGCACTGAAGCTTTCTTT. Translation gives CATSRGSFGTEAFF.

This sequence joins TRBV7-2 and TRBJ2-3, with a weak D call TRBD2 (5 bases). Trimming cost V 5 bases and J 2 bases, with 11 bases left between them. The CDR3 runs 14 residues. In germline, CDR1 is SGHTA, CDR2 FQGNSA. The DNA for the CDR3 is TGTGCCAGCAGCCCTAGACTATCCACAGATACGCAGTATTTT. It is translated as CASSPRLSTDTQYF.

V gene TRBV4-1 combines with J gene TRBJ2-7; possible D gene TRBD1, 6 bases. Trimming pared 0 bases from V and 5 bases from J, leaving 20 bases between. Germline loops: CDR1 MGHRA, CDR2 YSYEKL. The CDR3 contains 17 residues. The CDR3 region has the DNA TGCGCCAGCAGCCAAGACCCCCCGACAGGAGTCGTCAACGAGCAGTACTTC. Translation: CASSQDPPTGVVNEQYF.

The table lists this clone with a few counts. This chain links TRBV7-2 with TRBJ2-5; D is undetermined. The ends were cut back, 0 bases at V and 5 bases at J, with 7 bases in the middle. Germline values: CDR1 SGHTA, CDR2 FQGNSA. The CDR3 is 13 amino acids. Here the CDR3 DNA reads TGTGCCAGCAGCTTAGCCCCGGTGGAGACCCAGTACTTC. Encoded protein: CASSLAPVETQYF.

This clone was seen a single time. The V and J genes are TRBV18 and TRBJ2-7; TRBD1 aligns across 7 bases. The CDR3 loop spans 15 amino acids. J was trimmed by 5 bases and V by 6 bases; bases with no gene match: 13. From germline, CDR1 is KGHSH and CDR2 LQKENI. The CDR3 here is CASSETEGGRNEQYF. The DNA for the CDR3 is TGTGCCAGCTCTGAGACCGAAGGGGGCCGAAACGAGCAGTACTTC.

This CDR3 reads CASSMERGNYGYTF. CDR3 in DNA: TGTGCCAGTAGTATGGAAAGGGGTAACTATGGCTACACCTTC. V usage is TRBV19 and J usage is TRBJ1-2; a possible D gene is TRBD1 (5 bases). This CDR3 spans 14 amino acids. CDR1 and CDR2 (germline): LNHDA, SQIVND (reference sequence). The germline V and J ends were trimmed by 3 bases and 1 base, with 9 bases remaining between them.

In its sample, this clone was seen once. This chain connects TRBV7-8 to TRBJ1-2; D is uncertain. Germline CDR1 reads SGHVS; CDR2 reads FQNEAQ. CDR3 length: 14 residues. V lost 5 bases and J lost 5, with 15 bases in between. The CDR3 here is CASSRPGVGYGYTF. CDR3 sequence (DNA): TGTGCCAGCAGCCGCCCAGGAGTGGGGTATGGCTACACCTTC.

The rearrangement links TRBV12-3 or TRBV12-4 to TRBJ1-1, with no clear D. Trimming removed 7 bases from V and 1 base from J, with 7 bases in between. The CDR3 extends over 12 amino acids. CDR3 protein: CASKVSNTEAFF. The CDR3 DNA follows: TGTGCCAGCAAAGTATCGAACACTGAAGCTTTCTTT.